The 10 T cell receptor beta chains in this list originate from one sample, sequenced in a study of T cells generated in artificial thymic organoids. Semi-nested PCR with reverse primers in the TRAC or TRBC constant regions amplified each chain separately. TCRdb re-called the 5' RACE reads with MiXCR, one entry per CDR3 protein. The sample has about 5,600 distinct CDR3 sequences, roughly a third seen once. Specimen: naive CD8+ T cells from blood. Subset reported: CD3+TCRalphabeta+CD8SP T cells; for blood, CD45RO-CCR7+ naive CD8+ T cells. Receptors originate from a human donor who gave cord blood stem cells for thymic organoid culture, a cardiac surgery patient who gave postnatal thymus, or a blood donor (not recorded which).

The chain couples TRBV20-1 to TRBJ2-3, with 7 positions matching TRBD2. In germline, CDR1 is DFQATT, CDR2 SNEGSKA (reference sequence). The CDR3 has 16 residues. V shed 4 bases and J 6 bases; nucleotides not matched to a gene: 16. The CDR3: CSATILSLARVDTQYF. CDR3 bases: TGCAGTGCTACAATCCTATCACTAGCGAGGGTGGATACGCAGTATTTT.

This chain uses TRBV9 with TRBJ2-7; D is perhaps TRBD2 (5 bases). Per the germline V gene, CDR1 is SGDLS and CDR2 is YYNGEE. V lost 0 bases and J 1 base, leaving 8 bases between the germline ends. The length of the CDR3 is 14 residues. The CDR3 coding sequence is TGTGCCAGCAGCGTAGGAGGGAGTTCCTACGAGCAGTACTTC. This encodes CASSVGGSSYEQYF.

This rearrangement joins TRBV7-6 to TRBJ1-5; D is uncertain. From germline, CDR1 is SGHVS and CDR2 FNYEAQ. The CDR3 contains 12 residues. V was clipped by 6 bases and J by 8 bases, with 11 bases between them. The CDR3 region has the DNA TGTGCCAGCAGACTAGAGGGCAAGCCCCAGCATTTT. Translation gives CASRLEGKPQHF.

By share, this clonotype counts as medium-sized (0.01 to 0.1%). The rearrangement links TRBV24-1 to TRBJ2-1; no reliable D call. V gave up 3 bases and J gave up 6 bases, with 8 bases separating them. There are 13 residues in the CDR3. Germline CDR1 reads KGHDR; CDR2 reads SFDVKD. Written as DNA, the CDR3 is TGTGCCACCAGTGATATATCGTCCAATGAGCAGTTCTTC. Its translation: CATSDISSNEQFF.

This clonotype occurred a few times. The V gene is TRBV5-1, the J gene TRBJ1-1, with D tentatively TRBD1 (5 bases). V lost 0 bases and J 3 bases, leaving 9 bases between the germline ends. The CDR3 extends over 14 amino acids. Germline CDR1 SGHRS, CDR2 YFSETQ. The CDR3 is CASSLAQGYTEAFF. The CDR3 bases are TGCGCCAGCAGCTTGGCTCAGGGATACACTGAAGCTTTCTTT.

CDR3 loop: CASSQETGVFDEQYF. DNA of the CDR3: TGTGCCAGCTCACAGGAGACAGGGGTGTTCGACGAGCAGTACTTC. The V call is TRBV5-6, the J call TRBJ2-7; 8 positions agree with TRBD1. This CDR3 has 15 residues. In germline, CDR1 is SGHDT, CDR2 YYEEEE. After removal of 7 bases from V and 5 bases from J, the junction contained 14 bases not matched to a gene. Based on the CDR3 plus reference TRBV5-6 and TRBJ2-7, the full variable domain is DAGVTQSPTHLIKTRGQQVTLRCSPKSGHDTVSWYQQALGQGPQFIFQYYEEEERQRGNFPDRFSGHQFPNYSSELNVNALLLGDSALYLCASSQETGVFDEQYFGPGTRLTVT.

The chain uses TRBV15 and TRBJ2-7; no clear D. This CDR3 is 15 amino acids long. Trimming removed 1 base at V and 0 bases at J, with 10 bases between. Germline loops: CDR1 LNHNV, CDR2 YYDKDF (reference sequence). DNA of the CDR3: TGTGCCACCAGCAGAGCCGGACGGCTCTCCTACGAGCAGTACTTC. This translates into CATSRAGRLSYEQYF.

This rearrangement joins TRBV29-1 to TRBJ1-2, with D tentatively TRBD1 (5 bases). The germline gives CDR1 SQVTM, CDR2 ANQGSEA. Trimming cost V 0 bases and J 7 bases, with 21 bases left between them. CDR3 length: 16 amino acids. CDR3 nucleotide sequence: TGCAGCGTTGAAGACCCAGAGACAGTCTTCACGGGTGGCTACACCTTC. Its protein product is CSVEDPETVFTGGYTF.

This clonotype came up a few times. The V call is TRBV5-1, the J call TRBJ2-1, with D unresolved. Between the trimmed V and J ends, which lost 0 bases and 6 bases, there was a span of 1 base. This CDR3 is built from 11 residues. From germline, CDR1 is SGHRS and CDR2 YFSETQ. CDR3 sequence: CASSLANEQFF. DNA of the CDR3: TGCGCCAGCAGCTTGGCCAATGAGCAGTTCTTC.

This clonotype was seen only a few times. The chain has TRBV5-1 and TRBJ1-5; D perhaps matches TRBD1 (5 bases). Germline lookup yields CDR1 SGHRS and CDR2 YFSETQ. V was shortened by 1 base and J by 1 base, with 9 bases between the two germline ends. The CDR3 has 15 amino acids. CDR3 DNA: TGCGCCAGCAGCTTGAGGGACCCCAGCAATCAGCCCCAGCATTTT. Residues: CASSLRDPSNQPQHF.